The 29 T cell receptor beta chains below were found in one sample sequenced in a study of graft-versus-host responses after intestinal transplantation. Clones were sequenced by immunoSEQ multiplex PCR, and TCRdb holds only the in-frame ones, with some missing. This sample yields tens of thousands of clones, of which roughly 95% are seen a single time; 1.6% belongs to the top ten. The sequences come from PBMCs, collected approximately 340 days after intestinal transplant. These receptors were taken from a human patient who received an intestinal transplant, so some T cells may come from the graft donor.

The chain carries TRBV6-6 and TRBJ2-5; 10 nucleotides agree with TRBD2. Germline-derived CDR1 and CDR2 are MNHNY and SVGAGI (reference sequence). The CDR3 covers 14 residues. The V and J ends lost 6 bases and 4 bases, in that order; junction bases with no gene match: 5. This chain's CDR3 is CASSLAGEGETQYF. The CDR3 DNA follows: TGTGCCAGCAGCCTAGCGGGAGAAGGAGAGACCCAGTACTTC.

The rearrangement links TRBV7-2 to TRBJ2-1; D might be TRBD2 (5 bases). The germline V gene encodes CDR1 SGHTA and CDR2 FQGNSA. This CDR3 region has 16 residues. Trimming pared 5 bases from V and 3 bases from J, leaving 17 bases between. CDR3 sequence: CASSTSGGSLYNEQFF. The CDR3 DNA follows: TGTGCCAGCAGCACGAGCGGCGGATCTCTCTACAATGAGCAGTTCTTC.

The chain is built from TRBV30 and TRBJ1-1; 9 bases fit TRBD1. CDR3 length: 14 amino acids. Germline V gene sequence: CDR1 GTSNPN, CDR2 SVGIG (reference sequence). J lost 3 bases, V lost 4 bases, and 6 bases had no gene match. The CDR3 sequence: CAWKLQGAYTEAFF. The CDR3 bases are TGTGCCTGGAAACTACAGGGGGCCTACACTGAAGCTTTCTTT.

The CDR3 here is CASQKTSESSYEQYF. CDR3 coding DNA: TGTGCCAGCCAAAAGACTAGCGAGAGCTCCTACGAGCAGTACTTC. The rearrangement uses TRBV6-5 and TRBJ2-7, with 8 positions matching TRBD2. CDR1 is MNHEY and CDR2 is SVGAGI in the germline V gene. This CDR3 is built from 15 residues. J was trimmed by 0 bases and V by 8 bases; bases with no gene match: 9.

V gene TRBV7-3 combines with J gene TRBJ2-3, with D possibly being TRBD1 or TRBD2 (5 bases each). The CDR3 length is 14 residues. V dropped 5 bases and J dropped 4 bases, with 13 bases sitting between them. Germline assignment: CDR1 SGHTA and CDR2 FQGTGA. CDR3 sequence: CASSLGRDADTQYF. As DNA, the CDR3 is TGTGCCAGCAGCCTCGGAAGGGACGCAGATACGCAGTATTTT.

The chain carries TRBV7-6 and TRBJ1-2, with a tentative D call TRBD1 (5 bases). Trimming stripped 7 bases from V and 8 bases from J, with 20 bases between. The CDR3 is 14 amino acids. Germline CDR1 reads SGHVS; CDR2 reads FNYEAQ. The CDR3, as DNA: TGTGCCAGCACCCCCGATGGGGGTTTGGGGGGCTACACCTTC. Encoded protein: CASTPDGGLGGYTF.

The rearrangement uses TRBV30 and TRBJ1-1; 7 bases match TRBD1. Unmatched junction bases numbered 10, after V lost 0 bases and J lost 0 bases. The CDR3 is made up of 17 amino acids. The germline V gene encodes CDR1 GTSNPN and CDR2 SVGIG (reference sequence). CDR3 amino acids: CAWSVLGRDRMNTEAFF. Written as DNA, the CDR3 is TGTGCCTGGAGTGTACTTGGTCGGGACAGAATGAACACTGAAGCTTTCTTT.

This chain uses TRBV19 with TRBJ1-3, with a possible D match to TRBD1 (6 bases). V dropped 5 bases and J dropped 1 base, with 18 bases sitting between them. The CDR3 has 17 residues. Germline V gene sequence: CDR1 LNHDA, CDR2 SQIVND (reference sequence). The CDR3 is CASSAYRELGSGNTIYF. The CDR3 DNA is TGTGCCAGTAGTGCGTACAGGGAACTAGGATCTGGAAACACCATATATTTT.

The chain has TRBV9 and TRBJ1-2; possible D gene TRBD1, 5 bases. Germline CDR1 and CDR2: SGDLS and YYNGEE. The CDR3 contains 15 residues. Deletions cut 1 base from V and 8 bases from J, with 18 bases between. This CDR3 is CASSVPRAGPVGYTF. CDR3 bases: TGTGCCAGCAGCGTACCCCGGGCAGGGCCGGTCGGCTACACCTTC.

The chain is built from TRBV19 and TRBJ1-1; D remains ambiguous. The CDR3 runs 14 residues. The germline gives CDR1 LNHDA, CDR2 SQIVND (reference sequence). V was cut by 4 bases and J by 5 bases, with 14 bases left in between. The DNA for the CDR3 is TGTGCCAGTAGTACGTGGGCTGTTAATACTGAAGCTTTCTTT. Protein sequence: CASSTWAVNTEAFF.

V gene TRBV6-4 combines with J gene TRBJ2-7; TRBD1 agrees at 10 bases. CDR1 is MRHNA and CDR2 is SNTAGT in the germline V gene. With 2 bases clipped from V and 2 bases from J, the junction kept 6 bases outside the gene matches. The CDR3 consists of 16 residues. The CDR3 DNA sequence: TGTGCCAGCAGTGACCCAGGGACAGGGGATACCTACGAGCAGTACTTC. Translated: CASSDPGTGDTYEQYF.

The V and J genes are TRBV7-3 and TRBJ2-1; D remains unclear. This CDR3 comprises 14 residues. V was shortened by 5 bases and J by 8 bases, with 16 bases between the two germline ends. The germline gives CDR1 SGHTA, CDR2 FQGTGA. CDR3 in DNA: TGTGCCAGCAGCCCCCCCAGCAGATCGGATGAGCAGTTCTTC. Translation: CASSPPSRSDEQFF.

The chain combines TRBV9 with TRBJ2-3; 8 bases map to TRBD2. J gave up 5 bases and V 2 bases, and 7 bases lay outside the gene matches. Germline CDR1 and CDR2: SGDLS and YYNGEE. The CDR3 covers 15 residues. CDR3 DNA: TGTGCCAGCAGCGTGTATGGGACTAGTCAAGATACGCAGTATTTT. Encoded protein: CASSVYGTSQDTQYF.

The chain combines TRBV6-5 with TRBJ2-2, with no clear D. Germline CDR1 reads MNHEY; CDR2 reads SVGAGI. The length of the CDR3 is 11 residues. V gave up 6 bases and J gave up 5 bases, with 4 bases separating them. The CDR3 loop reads CASSPTGELFF. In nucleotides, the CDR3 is TGTGCCAGCAGCCCGACCGGGGAGCTGTTTTTT.

CDR3: CASSFLSGQGYNEQFF. In DNA, the CDR3 is TGTGCCAGCAGTTTTCTCTCGGGACAGGGATACAATGAGCAGTTCTTC. The V call is TRBV28, the J call TRBJ2-1, with 9 positions matching TRBD1. The CDR3 runs to 16 residues. V was clipped by 3 bases and J by 4 bases; unmatched bases: 7. Germline V CDR1 and CDR2: MDHEN, SYDVKM.

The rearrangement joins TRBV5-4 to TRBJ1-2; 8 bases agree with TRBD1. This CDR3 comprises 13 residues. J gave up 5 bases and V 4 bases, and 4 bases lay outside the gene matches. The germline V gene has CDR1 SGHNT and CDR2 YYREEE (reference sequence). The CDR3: CASSGTGDYGYTF. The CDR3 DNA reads TGTGCCAGCAGCGGGACAGGTGATTATGGCTACACCTTC.

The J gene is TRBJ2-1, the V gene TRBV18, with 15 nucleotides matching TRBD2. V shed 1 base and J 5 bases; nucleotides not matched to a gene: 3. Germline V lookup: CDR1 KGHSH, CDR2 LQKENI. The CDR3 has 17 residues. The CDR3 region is CASSPQGLAGGHNEQFF. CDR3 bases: TGTGCCAGCTCACCACAGGGACTAGCGGGGGGCCACAATGAGCAGTTCTTC.

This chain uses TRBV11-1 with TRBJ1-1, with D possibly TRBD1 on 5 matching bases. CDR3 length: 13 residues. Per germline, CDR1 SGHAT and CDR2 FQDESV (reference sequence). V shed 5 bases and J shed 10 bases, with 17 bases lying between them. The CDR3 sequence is CASSPGLGVGAFF. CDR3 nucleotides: TGTGCCAGCAGCCCAGGGTTGGGCGTCGGAGCTTTCTTT.

Here the CDR3 DNA reads TGTGCCAGCAGCTTGGGAGGACTAGCGGTTTTCTACAATGAGCAGTTCTTC. Translating gives CASSLGGLAVFYNEQFF. The chain has TRBV7-2 and TRBJ2-1; 10 bases fit TRBD2. The CDR3 contains 17 residues. Germline assignment: CDR1 SGHTA and CDR2 FQGNSA. J lost 3 bases, V lost 3 bases, and 8 bases had no gene match.

CDR3 sequence reads: CASSILWGSSYEQYF. The CDR3 coding sequence is TGTGCCAGTAGTATCCTGTGGGGTAGCTCCTACGAGCAGTACTTC. The rearrangement links TRBV19 to TRBJ2-7; D not certain. Trimming removed 3 bases at V and 0 bases at J, with 12 bases between. CDR1 is LNHDA, CDR2 SQIVND, per germline (reference sequence). This CDR3 spans 15 amino acids. Variable domain in full (rest from reference TRBV19 and TRBJ2-7): DGGITQSPKYLFRKEGQNVTLSCEQNLNHDAMYWYRQDPGQGLRLIYYSQIVNDFQKGDIAEGYSVSREKKESFPLTVTSAQKNPTAFYLCASSILWGSSYEQYFGPGTRLTVT.

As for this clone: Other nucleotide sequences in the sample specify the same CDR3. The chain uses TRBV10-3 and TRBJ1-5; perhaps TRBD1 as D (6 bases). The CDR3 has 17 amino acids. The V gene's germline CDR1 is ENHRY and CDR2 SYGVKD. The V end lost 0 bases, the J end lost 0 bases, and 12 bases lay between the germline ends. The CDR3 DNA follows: TGTGCCATCAGTGAGTCAGGGGGGGGGAATAGCAATCAGCCCCAGCATTTT. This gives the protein CAISESGGGNSNQPQHF.

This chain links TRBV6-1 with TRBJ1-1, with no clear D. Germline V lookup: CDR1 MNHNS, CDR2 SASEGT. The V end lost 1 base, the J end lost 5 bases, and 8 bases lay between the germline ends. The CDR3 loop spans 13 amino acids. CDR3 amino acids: CASSEGGRTEAFF. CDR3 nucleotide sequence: TGTGCCAGCAGTGAAGGGGGAAGGACTGAAGCTTTCTTT.

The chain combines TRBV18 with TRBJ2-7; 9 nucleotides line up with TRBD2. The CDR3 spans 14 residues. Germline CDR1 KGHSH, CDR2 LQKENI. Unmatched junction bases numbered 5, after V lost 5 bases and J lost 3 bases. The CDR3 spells CASSKSGGFYEQYF. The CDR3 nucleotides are TGTGCCAGCTCAAAAAGCGGGGGGTTCTACGAGCAGTACTTC.

The CDR3 DNA sequence: TGTGCCAGCAGTTACTCGAGCACGTTTGGCTACACCTTC. It translates to CASSYSSTFGYTF. The chain uses TRBV6-6 and TRBJ1-2; no firm D call. This CDR3 has 13 amino acids. Deletions cut 0 bases from V and 7 bases from J, with 9 bases between. Germline V gene sequence: CDR1 MNHNY, CDR2 SVGAGI (reference sequence).

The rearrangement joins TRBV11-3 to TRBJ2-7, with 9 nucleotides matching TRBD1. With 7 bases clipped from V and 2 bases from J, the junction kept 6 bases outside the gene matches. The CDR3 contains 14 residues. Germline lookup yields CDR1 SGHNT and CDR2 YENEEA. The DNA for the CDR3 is TGTGCCAGCACGTCCGGGACAGGGCCCTACGAGCAGTACTTC. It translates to CASTSGTGPYEQYF.

CDR3 loop: CASSQDSTNTEAFF. The CDR3, as DNA: TGCGCCAGCAGCCAAGATAGTACGAACACTGAAGCTTTCTTT. The V and J genes are TRBV4-1 and TRBJ1-1; D not certain. V lost 0 bases and J 1 base, leaving 6 bases between the germline ends. This CDR3 contains 14 residues. Per germline, CDR1 MGHRA and CDR2 YSYEKL.

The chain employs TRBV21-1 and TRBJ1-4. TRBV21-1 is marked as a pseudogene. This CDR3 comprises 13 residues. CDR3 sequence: CASSRGTNEKLFF. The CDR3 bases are TGTGCCAGCAGCAGGGGAACTAATGAAAAACTGTTTTTT.

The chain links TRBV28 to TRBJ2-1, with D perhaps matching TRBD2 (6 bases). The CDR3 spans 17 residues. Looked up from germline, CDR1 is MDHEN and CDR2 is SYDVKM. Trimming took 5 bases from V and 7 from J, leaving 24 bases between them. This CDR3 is CASSERSGDEIENEQFF. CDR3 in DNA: TGTGCCAGCAGTGAGCGTTCGGGAGATGAAATCGAGAATGAGCAGTTCTTC.

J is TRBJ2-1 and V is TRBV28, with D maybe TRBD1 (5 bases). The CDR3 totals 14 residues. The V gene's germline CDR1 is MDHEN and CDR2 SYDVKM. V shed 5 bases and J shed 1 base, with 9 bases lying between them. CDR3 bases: TGTGCCAGCAGTCTTACAGGTTCCTACAATGAGCAGTTCTTC. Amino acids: CASSLTGSYNEQFF.